This T cell receptor beta chain was observed in a study of response to subunit inactivated influenza vaccine. The CDR3 runs to 15 residues. Germline CDR1 is SNHLY and CDR2 is FYNNEI. The V end was cut by 6 bases, the J end by 3 bases, with 18 bases between. This clonotype was seen only a few times. TCRdb passed the RT-PCR reads through MiXCR, listing each CDR3 protein once. Of approximately 500,000 distinct CDR3 sequences in the sample, around 15% were seen once. The chain recombines TRBV2 with TRBJ2-7; tentative D call: TRBD2 (5 bases). This receptor was identified in a man aged 50-60 years who received an inactivated influenza vaccine. This material consisted of PBMCs from blood, taken about 13 days after vaccination. The CDR3 DNA is TGTGCCAGCAGGGAGAGAGACTGGGAGATCTACGAGCAGTACTTC. Residues: CASRERDWEIYEQYF.